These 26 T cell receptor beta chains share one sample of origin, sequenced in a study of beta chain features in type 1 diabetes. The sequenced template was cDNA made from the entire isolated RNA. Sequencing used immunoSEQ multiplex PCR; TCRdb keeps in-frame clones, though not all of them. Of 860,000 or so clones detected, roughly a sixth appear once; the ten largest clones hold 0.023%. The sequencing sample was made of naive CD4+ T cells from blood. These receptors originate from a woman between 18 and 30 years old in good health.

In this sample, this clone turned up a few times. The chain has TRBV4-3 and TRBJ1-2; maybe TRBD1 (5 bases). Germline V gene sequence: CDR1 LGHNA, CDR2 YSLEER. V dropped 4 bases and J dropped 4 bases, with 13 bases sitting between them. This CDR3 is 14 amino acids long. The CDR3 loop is CASSPYRDGYGYTF. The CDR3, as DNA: TGCGCCAGCAGCCCTTACCGGGACGGCTATGGCTACACCTTC.

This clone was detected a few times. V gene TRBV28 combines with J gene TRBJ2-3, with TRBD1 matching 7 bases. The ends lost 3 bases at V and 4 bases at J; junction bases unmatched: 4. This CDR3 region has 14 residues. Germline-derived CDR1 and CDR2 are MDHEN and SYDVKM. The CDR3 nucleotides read TGTGCCAGCAGTTTTGGTACAGGGGCAGATACGCAGTATTTT. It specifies CASSFGTGADTQYF.

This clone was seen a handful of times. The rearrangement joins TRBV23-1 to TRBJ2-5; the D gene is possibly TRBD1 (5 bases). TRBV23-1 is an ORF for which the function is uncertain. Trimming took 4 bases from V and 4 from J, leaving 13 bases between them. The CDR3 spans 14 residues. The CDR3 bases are TGCGCCAGCAGTCGGGTGGGGCGCGGAGAGACCCAGTACTTC. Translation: CASSRVGRGETQYF.

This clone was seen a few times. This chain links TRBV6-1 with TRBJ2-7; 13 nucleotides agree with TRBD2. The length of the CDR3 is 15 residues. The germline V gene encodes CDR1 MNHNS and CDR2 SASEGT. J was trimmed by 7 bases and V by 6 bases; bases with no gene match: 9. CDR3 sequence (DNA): TGTGCCAGCAGACGTGGACTAGCGGGAGAGGGGGAGCAGTACTTC. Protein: CASRRGLAGEGEQYF.

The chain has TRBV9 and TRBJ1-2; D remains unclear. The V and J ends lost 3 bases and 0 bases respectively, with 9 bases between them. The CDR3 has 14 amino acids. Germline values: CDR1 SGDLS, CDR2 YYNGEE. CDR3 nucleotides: TGTGCCAGCAGCGGTGATTGGCCTAACTATGGCTACACCTTC. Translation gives CASSGDWPNYGYTF. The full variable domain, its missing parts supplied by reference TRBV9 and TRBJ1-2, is DSGVTQTPKHLITATGQRVTLRCSPRSGDLSVYWYQQSLDQGLQFLIQYYNGEERAKGNILERFSAQQFPDLHSELNLSSLELGDSALYFCASSGDWPNYGYTFGSGTRLTVV.

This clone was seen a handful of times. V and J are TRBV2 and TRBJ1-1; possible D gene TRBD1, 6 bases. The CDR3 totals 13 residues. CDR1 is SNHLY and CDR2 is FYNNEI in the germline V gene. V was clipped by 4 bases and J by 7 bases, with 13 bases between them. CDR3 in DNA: TGTGCCAGCAGTGCTTCGGGGGGGCTTGAAGCTTTCTTT. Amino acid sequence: CASSASGGLEAFF.

The CDR3 sequence is CASSLGASGRYEQYF. The DNA of the CDR3 is TGCGCCAGCAGCTTGGGGGCCAGCGGGAGATACGAGCAGTACTTC. This chain joins TRBV5-1 and TRBJ2-7, with TRBD2 identical over 8 bases. CDR3 length: 15 residues. In germline, CDR1 is SGHRS, CDR2 YFSETQ. The trim removed 0 bases at V and 4 bases at J, leaving 6 bases unmatched.

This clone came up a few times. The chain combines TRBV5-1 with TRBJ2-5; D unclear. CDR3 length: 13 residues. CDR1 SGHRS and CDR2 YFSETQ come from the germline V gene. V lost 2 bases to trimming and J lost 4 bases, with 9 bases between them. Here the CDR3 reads CASSFEARETQYF. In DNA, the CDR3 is TGCGCCAGCAGCTTCGAGGCGCGAGAGACCCAGTACTTC. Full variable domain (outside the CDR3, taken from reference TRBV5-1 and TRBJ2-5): KAGVTQTPRYLIKTRGQQVTLSCSPISGHRSVSWYQQTPGQGLQFLFEYFSETQRNKGNFPGRFSGRQFSNSRSEMNVSTLELGDSALYLCASSFEARETQYFGPGTRLLVL.

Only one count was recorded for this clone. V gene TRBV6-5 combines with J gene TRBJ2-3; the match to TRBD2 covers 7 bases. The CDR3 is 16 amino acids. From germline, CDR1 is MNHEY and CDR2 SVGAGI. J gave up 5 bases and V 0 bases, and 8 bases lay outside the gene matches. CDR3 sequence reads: CASSYSNPGGGDTQYF. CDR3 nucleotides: TGTGCCAGCAGTTACTCAAACCCGGGAGGAGGAGATACGCAGTATTTT.

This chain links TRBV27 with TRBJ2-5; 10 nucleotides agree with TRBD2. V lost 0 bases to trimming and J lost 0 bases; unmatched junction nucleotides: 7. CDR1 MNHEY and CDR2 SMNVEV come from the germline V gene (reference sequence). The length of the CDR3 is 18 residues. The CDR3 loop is CASSLSLPTSGHQETQYF. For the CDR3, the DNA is TGTGCCAGCAGTTTATCCCTCCCGACTAGCGGGCACCAAGAGACCCAGTACTTC.

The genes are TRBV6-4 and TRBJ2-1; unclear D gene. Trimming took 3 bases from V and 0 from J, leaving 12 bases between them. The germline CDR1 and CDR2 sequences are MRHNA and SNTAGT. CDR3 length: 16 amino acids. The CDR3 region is CASSDGNTSSYNEQFF. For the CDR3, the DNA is TGTGCCAGCAGTGATGGGAACACCAGCTCCTACAATGAGCAGTTCTTC.

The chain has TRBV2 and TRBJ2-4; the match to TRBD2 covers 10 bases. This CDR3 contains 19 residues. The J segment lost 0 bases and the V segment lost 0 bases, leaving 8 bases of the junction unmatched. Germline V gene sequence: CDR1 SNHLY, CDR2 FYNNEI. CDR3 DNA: TGTGCCAGCAGTGAAGCTGTGGCTAGCGGGAGAATAGCCAAAAACATTCAGTACTTC. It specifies CASSEAVASGRIAKNIQYF.

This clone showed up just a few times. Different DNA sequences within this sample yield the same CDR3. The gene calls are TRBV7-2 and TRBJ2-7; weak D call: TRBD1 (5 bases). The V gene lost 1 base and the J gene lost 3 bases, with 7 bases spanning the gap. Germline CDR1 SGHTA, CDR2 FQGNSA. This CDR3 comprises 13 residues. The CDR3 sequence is CASSLDRYYEQYF. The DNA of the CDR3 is TGTGCCAGCAGCTTAGACAGGTACTACGAGCAGTACTTC. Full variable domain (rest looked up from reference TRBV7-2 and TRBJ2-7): GAGVSQSPSNKVTEKGKDVELRCDPISGHTALYWYRQSLGQGLEFLIYFQGNSAPDKSGLPSDRFSAERTGGSVSTLTIQRTQQEDSAVYLCASSLDRYYEQYFGPGTRLTVT.

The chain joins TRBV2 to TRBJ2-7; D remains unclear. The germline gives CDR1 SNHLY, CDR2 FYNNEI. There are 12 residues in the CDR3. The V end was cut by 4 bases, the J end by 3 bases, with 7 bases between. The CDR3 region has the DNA TGTGCCAGCAGTGTCCAGGACTACGAGCAGTACTTC. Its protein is CASSVQDYEQYF.

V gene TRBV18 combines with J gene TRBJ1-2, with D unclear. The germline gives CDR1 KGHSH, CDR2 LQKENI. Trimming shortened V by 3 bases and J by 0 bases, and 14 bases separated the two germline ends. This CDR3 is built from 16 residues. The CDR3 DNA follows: TGTGCCAGCTCACCCCGGAGCGGACGACCTAACTATGGCTACACCTTC. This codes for CASSPRSGRPNYGYTF.

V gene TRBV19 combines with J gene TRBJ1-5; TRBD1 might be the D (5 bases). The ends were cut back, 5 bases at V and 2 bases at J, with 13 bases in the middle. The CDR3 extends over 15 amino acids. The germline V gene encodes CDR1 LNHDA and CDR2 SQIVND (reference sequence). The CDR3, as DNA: TGTGCCAGTAGTTCGGATATGGGGGGCAATCAGCCCCAGCATTTT. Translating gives CASSSDMGGNQPQHF.

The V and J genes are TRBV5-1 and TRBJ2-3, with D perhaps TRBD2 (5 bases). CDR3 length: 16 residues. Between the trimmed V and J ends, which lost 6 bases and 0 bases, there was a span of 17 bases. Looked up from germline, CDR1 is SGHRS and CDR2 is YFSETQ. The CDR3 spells CASTFRGLGSTDTQYF. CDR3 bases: TGCGCCAGCACCTTTCGCGGGCTCGGTAGCACAGATACGCAGTATTTT.

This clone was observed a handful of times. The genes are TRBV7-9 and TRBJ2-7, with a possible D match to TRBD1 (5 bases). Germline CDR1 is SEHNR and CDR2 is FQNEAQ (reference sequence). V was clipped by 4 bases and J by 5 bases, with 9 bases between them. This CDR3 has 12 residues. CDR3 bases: TGTGCCAGCAGCTCCCAGGGTCACGAGCAGTACTTC. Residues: CASSSQGHEQYF.

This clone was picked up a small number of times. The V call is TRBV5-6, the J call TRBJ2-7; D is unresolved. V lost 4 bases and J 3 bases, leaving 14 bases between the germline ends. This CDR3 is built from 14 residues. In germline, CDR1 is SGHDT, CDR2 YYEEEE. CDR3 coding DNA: TGTGCCAGCAGCCACGGAGCTATCGGCTACGAGCAGTACTTC. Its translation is CASSHGAIGYEQYF.

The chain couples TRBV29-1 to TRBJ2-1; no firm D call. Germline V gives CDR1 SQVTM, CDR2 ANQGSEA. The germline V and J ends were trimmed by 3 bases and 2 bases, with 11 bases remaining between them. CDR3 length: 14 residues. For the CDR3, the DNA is TGCAGCGTTGATAAAAGGTCTCCCTACAATGAGCAGTTCTTC. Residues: CSVDKRSPYNEQFF.

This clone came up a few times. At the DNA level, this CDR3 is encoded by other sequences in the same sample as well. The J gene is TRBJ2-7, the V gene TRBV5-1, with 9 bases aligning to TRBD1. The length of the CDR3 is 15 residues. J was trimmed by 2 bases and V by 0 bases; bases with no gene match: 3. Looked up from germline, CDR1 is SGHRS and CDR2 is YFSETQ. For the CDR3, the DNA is TGCGCCAGCAGCTTGGGAGGGACAGGGACCTACGAGCAGTACTTC. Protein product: CASSLGGTGTYEQYF.

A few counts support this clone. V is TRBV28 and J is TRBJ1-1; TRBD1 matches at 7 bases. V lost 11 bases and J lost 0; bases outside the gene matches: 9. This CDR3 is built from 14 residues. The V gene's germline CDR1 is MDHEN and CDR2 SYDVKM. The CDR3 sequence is CACQPGQMNTEAFF. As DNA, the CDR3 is TGTGCCTGCCAACCGGGACAGATGAACACTGAAGCTTTCTTT.

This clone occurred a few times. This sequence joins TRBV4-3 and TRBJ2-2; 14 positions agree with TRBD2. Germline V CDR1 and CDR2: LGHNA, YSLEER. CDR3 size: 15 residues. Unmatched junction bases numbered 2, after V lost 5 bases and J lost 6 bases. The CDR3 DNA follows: TGCGCCAGCAGCACGACTAGCGGGAGGGCCGGGGAGCTGTTTTTT. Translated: CASSTTSGRAGELFF.

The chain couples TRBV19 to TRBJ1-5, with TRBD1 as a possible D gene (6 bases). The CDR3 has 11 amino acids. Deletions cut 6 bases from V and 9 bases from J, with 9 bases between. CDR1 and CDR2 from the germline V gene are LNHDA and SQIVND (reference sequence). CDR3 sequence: CASSGRGPQHF. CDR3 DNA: TGTGCCAGTAGCGGCAGGGGGCCCCAGCATTTT. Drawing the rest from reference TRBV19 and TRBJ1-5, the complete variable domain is DGGITQSPKYLFRKEGQNVTLSCEQNLNHDAMYWYRQDPGQGLRLIYYSQIVNDFQKGDIAEGYSVSREKKESFPLTVTSAQKNPTAFYLCASSGRGPQHFGDGTRLSIL.

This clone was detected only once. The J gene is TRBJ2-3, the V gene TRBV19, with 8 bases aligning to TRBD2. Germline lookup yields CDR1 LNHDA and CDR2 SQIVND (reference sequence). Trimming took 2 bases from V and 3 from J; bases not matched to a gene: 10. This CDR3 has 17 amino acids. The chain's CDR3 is CASSIFGTGGPTDTQYF. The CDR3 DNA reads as TGTGCCAGTAGTATATTTGGGACGGGAGGGCCGACAGATACGCAGTATTTT.

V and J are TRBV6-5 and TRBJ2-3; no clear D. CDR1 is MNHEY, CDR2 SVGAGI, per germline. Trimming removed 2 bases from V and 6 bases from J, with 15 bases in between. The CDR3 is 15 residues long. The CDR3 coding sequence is TGTGCCAGCAGTTACGCCGGTCGAGGCCGGGATACGCAGTATTTT. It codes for CASSYAGRGRDTQYF.